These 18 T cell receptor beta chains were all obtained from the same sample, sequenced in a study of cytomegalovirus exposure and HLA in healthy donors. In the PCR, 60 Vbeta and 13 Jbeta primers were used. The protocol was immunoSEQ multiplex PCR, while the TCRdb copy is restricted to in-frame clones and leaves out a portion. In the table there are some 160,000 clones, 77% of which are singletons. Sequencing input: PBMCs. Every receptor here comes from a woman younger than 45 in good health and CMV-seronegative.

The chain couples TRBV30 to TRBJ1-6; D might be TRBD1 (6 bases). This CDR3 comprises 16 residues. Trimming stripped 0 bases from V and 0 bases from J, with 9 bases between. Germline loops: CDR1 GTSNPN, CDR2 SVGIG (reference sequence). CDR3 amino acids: CAWSVGQSSYNSPLHF. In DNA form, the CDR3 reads TGTGCCTGGAGTGTCGGACAGAGCTCCTATAATTCACCCCTCCACTTT.

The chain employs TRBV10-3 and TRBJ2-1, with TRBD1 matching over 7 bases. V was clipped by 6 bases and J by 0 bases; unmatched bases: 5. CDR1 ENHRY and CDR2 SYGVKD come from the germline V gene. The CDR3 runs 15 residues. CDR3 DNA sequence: TGTGCCATCAGCCGAGGGACAGACTCCTACAATGAGCAGTTCTTC. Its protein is CAISRGTDSYNEQFF.

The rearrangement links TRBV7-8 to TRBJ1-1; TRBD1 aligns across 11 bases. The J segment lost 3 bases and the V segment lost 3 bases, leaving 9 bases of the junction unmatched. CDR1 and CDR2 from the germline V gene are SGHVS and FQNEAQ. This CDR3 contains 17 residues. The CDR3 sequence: CASSFGDRGRGDTEAFF. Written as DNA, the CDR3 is TGTGCCAGCAGCTTTGGGGACAGGGGGAGAGGAGACACTGAAGCTTTCTTT.

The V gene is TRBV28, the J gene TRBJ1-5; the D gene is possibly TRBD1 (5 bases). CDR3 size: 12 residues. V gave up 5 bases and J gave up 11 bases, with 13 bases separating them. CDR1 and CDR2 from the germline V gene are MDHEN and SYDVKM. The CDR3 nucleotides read TGTGCCAGCAGTCAGGGACTTCTGACCCAGCATTTT. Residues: CASSQGLLTQHF.

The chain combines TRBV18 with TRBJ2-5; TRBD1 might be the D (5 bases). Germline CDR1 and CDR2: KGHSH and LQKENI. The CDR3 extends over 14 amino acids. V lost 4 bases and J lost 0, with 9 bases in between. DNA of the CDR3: TGTGCCAGCTCACAGACAGCGAACCAAGAGACCCAGTACTTC. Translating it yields CASSQTANQETQYF.

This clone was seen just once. The CDR3 DNA is TGTGCCAGCACTCGACAGGGGGGCTATGGCTACACCTTC. Its protein product is CASTRQGGYGYTF. The chain joins TRBV6-5 to TRBJ1-2, with 9 bases identical to TRBD1. CDR1 MNHEY and CDR2 SVGAGI come from the germline V gene. J was trimmed by 4 bases and V by 7 bases; bases with no gene match: 4. The length of the CDR3 is 13 residues.

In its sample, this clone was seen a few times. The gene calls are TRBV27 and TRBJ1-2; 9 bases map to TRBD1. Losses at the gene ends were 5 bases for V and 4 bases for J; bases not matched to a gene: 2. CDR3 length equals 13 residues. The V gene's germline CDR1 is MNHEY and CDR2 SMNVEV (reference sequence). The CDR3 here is CASSMTGGYGYTF. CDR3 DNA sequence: TGTGCCAGCAGTATGACAGGGGGCTATGGCTACACCTTC.

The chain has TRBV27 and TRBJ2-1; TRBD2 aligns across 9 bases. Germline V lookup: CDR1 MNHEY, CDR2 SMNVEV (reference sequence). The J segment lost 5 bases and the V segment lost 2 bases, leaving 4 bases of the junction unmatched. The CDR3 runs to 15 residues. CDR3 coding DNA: TGTGCCAGCAGTTTAGCGGGGGGGCCGAACAATGAGCAGTTCTTC. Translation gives CASSLAGGPNNEQFF.

Here the CDR3 reads CASTDGGFHGYTF. DNA for the CDR3: TGTGCCAGTACTGATGGGGGGTTCCATGGCTACACCTTC. The chain has TRBV19 and TRBJ1-2; a weak D match, TRBD1 (5 bases). CDR3 length: 13 residues. Germline CDR1 LNHDA, CDR2 SQIVND (reference sequence). Trimming took 7 bases from V and 6 from J, leaving 15 bases between them.

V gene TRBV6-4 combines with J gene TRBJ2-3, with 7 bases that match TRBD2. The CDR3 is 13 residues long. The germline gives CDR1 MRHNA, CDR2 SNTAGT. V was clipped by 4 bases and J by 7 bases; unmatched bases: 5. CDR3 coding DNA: TGTGCCAGCAGTGGGGAGGGTCCTAATACGCAGTATTTT. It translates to CASSGEGPNTQYF.

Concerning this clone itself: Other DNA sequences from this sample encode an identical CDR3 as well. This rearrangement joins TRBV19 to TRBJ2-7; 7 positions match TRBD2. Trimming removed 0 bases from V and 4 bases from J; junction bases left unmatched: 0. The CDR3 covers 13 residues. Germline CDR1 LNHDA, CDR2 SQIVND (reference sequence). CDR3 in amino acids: CASSIEAGYEQYF. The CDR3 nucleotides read TGTGCCAGTAGTATAGAAGCGGGGTACGAGCAGTACTTC. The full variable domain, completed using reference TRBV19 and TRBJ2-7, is DGGITQSPKYLFRKEGQNVTLSCEQNLNHDAMYWYRQDPGQGLRLIYYSQIVNDFQKGDIAEGYSVSREKKESFPLTVTSAQKNPTAFYLCASSIEAGYEQYFGPGTRLTVT.

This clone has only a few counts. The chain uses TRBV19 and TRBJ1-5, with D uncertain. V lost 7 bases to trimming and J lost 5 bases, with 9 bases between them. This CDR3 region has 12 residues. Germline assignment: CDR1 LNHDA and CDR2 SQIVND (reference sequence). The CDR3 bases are TGTGCCAGTACCGATCGGGATCAGCCCCAGCATTTT. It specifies CASTDRDQPQHF.

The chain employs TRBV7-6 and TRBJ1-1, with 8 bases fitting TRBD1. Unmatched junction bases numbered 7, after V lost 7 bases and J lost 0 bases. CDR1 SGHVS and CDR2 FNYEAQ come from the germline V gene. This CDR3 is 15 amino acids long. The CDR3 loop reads CASKTGEDMNTEAFF. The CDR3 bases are TGTGCCAGCAAGACAGGGGAAGACATGAACACTGAAGCTTTCTTT. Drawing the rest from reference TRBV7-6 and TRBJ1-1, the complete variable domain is GAGVSQSPRYKVTKRGQDVALRCDPISGHVSLYWYRQALGQGPEFLTYFNYEAQQDKSGLPNDRFSAERPEGSISTLTIQRTEQRDSAMYRCASKTGEDMNTEAFFGQGTRLTVV.

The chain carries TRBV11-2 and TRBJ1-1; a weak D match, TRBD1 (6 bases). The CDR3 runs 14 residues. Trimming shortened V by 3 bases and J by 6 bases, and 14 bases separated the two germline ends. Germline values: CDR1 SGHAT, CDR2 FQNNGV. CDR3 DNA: TGTGCCAGCAGCTTGTTAACAGGGTATCCTGAAGCTTTCTTT. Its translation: CASSLLTGYPEAFF.

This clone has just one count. CDR3 sequence: CASSEYGTGNIGYTF. The CDR3, as DNA: TGTGCCAGCAGTGAATACGGGACAGGGAATATTGGCTACACCTTC. V usage is TRBV2 and J usage is TRBJ1-2; TRBD1 aligns across 9 bases. The CDR3 consists of 15 residues. V shed 2 bases and J 7 bases; nucleotides not matched to a gene: 8. Per germline, CDR1 SNHLY and CDR2 FYNNEI.

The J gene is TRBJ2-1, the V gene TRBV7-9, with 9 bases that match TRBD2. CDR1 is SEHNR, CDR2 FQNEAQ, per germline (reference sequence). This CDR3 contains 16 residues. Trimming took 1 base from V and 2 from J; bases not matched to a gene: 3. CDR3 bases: TGTGCCAGCAGCTTAGGAGGCGGGGGGGCCTACAATGAGCAGTTCTTC. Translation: CASSLGGGGAYNEQFF.

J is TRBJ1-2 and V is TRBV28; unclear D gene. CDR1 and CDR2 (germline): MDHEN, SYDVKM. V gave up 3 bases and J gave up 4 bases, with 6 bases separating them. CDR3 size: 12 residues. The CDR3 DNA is TGTGCCAGCAGTTTCGGAGCCTATGGCTACACCTTC. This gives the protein CASSFGAYGYTF.

Here the CDR3 DNA reads TGTGCCAGCCTCCGGGACTCGCTGGGCTACAATGAGCAGTTCTTC. It encodes CASLRDSLGYNEQFF. The V and J genes are TRBV2 and TRBJ2-1, with a weak D call TRBD2 (6 bases). Germline values: CDR1 SNHLY, CDR2 FYNNEI. V was clipped by 8 bases and J by 3 bases, with 17 bases between them. The CDR3 is 15 amino acids.